Below are 13 T cell receptor beta chains sequenced from a single sample in a study of T cells in Graves' hyperthyroidism and ophthalmopathy. RNA transcripts yielded amplified TCR beta CDR3 regions. First-round RT-PCR targeting the TCR CDR3 was performed with the HTBI primer set. Via MiXCR, TCRdb re-called the multiplex PCR reads, giving one row per CDR3 protein. The sample has roughly 750,000 distinct CDR3 sequences; about a sixth are singletons. Sequencing input: blood. The receptors shown here come from a man aged 18 to 35 with Graves' hyperthyroidism.

The chain employs TRBV29-1 and TRBJ1-5, with 7 bases aligning to TRBD1. The CDR3 loop spans 14 amino acids. With 6 bases clipped from V and 0 bases from J, the junction kept 5 bases outside the gene matches. Germline V gives CDR1 SQVTM, CDR2 ANQGSEA. The CDR3 DNA is TGCAGCGTCAGGGACAGAGATAGCAATCAGCCCCAGCATTTT. This gives the protein CSVRDRDSNQPQHF.

This clonotype was counted only a few times. V usage is TRBV12-3 or TRBV12-4 and J usage is TRBJ1-5, with a weak D call TRBD1 (5 bases). The germline V and J ends were trimmed by 5 bases and 1 base, with 12 bases remaining between them. The CDR3 contains 15 residues. The CDR3 DNA reads as TGTGCCAGCAGTCCGCGCGGGGGGAGCAATCAGCCCCAGCATTTT. Residues: CASSPRGGSNQPQHF.

This clonotype was counted a few times. DNA of the CDR3: TGTGCCACCTTTTTGCCAACTAGATCGAACACCGGGGAGCTGTTTTTT. This sequence encodes CATFLPTRSNTGELFF. The chain is built from TRBV24-1 and TRBJ2-2; possibly TRBD2 for D (5 bases). Deletions cut 9 bases from V and 0 bases from J, with 16 bases between. The CDR3 covers 16 residues. In germline, CDR1 is KGHDR, CDR2 SFDVKD.

The chain is built from TRBV30 and TRBJ2-1; 8 nucleotides match TRBD2. V lost 6 bases, J lost 10 bases, and 11 bases stayed unmatched. The CDR3 loop spans 13 amino acids. The germline V gene has CDR1 GTSNPN and CDR2 SVGIG (reference sequence). In nucleotides, the CDR3 is TGTGCCTGCAACCCGGGGGGGGGACGAGAGCAGTTCTTC. Encoded protein: CACNPGGGREQFF.

This clonotype came up a few times. The chain carries TRBV7-2 and TRBJ2-2, with TRBD1 matching 8 bases. This CDR3 region has 16 residues. Unmatched junction bases numbered 6, after V lost 1 base and J lost 5 bases. The germline V gene has CDR1 SGHTA and CDR2 FQGNSA. Here the CDR3 reads CASSLDAGGATGELFF. The CDR3 bases are TGTGCCAGCAGCTTAGACGCAGGGGGCGCGACCGGGGAGCTGTTTTTT.

V usage is TRBV20-1 and J usage is TRBJ2-7, with TRBD1 identical over 7 bases. CDR3 length equals 14 residues. Germline CDR1 is DFQATT and CDR2 is SNEGSKA (reference sequence). The trim removed 0 bases at V and 3 bases at J, leaving 5 bases unmatched. The CDR3 sequence is CSARDPGTVYEQYF. DNA of the CDR3: TGCAGTGCTAGAGATCCAGGGACAGTCTACGAGCAGTACTTC.

This clonotype was seen more than once but under ten times. The V and J genes are TRBV20-1 and TRBJ2-1, with 8 bases identical to TRBD2. CDR3 size: 13 residues. Germline assignment: CDR1 DFQATT and CDR2 SNEGSKA (reference sequence). V shed 6 bases and J 10 bases; nucleotides not matched to a gene: 11. DNA for the CDR3: TGCAGTGCCCCATTTGCGGGAGGTTGGGAGCAGTTCTTC. Translating it yields CSAPFAGGWEQFF.

This clonotype showed up just a few times. At one of its ends the junction is not consistent with the germline gene, which may arise from a read error. The chain uses TRBV19 and TRBJ2-2; a weak D match, TRBD1 (6 bases). The CDR3 is 17 residues long. Germline CDR1 reads LNHDA; CDR2 reads SQIVND (reference sequence). The DNA of the CDR3 is TGTGCCAGTAGTTCCCGAGGGGGTAGAACGAACACCGGGGAGCTGTTCTTT. Translating it yields CASSSRGGRTNTGELFF.

The chain recombines TRBV6-1 with TRBJ1-2; D perhaps matches TRBD1 (6 bases). V was pared by 1 base and J by 4 bases, with 13 bases between. From germline, CDR1 is MNHNS and CDR2 SASEGT. CDR3 length equals 15 residues. CDR3 DNA: TGTGCCAGCAGTGAAGACAGGGACCTTCTCTATGGCTACACCTTC. It encodes CASSEDRDLLYGYTF.

The chain carries TRBV18 and TRBJ2-1; TRBD2 matches 9 bases. The CDR3 sequence is 16 residues long. With 3 bases clipped from V and 6 bases from J, the junction kept 9 bases outside the gene matches. Germline CDR1 is KGHSH and CDR2 is LQKENI. The CDR3 is CASSPPGVAGVNEQFF. CDR3 in DNA: TGTGCCAGCTCACCCCCCGGGGTAGCGGGAGTCAATGAGCAGTTCTTC.

This clonotype was seen only a few times. This chain joins TRBV5-5 and TRBJ2-3, with D perhaps assigned TRBD1 or TRBD2 (5 bases each). The germline gives CDR1 SGHKS, CDR2 YYEKEE (reference sequence). The CDR3 runs to 16 residues. Trimming took off 2 bases at V and 4 bases at J, with 17 bases between the two ends. The CDR3 DNA reads TGTGCCAGCAGCTTAAACCGGGGCCCCACCCCAGATACGCAGTATTTT. It encodes CASSLNRGPTPDTQYF.

Note on this clonotype: A clone one base away is much larger, so this may be a read error. V usage is TRBV28 and J usage is TRBJ2-5; 13 positions agree with TRBD2. With V trimmed by 3 bases and J by 7 bases, 11 bases remained unmatched. Looked up from germline, CDR1 is MDHEN and CDR2 is SYDVKM. This CDR3 is 17 amino acids long. The CDR3 sequence: CASSFRLAGGGRGTQYF. The CDR3 DNA is TGTGCCAGCAGTTTTAGACTAGCGGGAGGAGGGCGAGGGACCCAGTACTTC.

The chain combines TRBV19 with TRBJ1-4; D possibly corresponds to TRBD1 (6 bases). Germline CDR1 and CDR2: LNHDA and SQIVND (reference sequence). This CDR3 is built from 19 residues. V lost 6 bases, J lost 0 bases, and 23 bases lay in between. This CDR3 is CASSRPGHSAPATNEKLFF. The CDR3 DNA reads as TGTGCCAGTAGCCGTCCGGGACACTCAGCACCCGCAACTAATGAAAAACTGTTTTTT.